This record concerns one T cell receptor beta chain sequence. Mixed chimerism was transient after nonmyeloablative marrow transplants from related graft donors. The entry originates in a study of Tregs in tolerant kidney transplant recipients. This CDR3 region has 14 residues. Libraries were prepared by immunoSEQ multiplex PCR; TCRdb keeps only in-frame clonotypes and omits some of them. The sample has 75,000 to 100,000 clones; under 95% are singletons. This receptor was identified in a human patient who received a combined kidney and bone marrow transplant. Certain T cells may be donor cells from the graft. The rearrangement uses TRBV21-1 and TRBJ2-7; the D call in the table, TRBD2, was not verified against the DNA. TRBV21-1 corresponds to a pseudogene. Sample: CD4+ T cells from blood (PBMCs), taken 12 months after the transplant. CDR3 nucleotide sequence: TGTGCCAGCGGGGGACTAGCGGAGATCTACGAGCAGTACTTC. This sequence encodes CASGGLAEIYEQYF.